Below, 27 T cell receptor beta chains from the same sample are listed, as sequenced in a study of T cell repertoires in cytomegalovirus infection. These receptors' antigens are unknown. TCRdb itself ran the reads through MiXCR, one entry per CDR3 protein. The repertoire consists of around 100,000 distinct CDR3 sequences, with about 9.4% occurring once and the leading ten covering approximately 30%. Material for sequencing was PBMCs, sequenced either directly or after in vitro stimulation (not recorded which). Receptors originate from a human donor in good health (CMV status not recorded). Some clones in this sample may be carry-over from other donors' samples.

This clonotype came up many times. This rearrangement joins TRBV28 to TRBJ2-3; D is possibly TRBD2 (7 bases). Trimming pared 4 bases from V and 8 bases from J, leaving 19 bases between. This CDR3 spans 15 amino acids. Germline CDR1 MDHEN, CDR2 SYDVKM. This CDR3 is CASSSRRSGGGTQYF. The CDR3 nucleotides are TGTGCCAGCAGTTCACGACGGTCGGGGGGCGGTACGCAGTATTTT.

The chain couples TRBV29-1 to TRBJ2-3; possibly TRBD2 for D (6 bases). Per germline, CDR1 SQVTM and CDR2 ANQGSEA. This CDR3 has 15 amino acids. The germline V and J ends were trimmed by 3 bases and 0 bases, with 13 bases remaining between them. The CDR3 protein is CSVEGGLLSTDTQYF. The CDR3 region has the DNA TGCAGCGTTGAGGGGGGACTTCTCAGCACAGATACGCAGTATTTT.

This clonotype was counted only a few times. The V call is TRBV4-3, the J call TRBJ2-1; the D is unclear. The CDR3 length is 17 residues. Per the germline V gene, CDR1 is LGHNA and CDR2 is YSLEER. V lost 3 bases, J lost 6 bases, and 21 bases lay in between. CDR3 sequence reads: CASSHTPRVQSSNEQFF. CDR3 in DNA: TGCGCCAGCAGCCACACCCCTCGGGTGCAGAGTAGCAATGAGCAGTTCTTC.

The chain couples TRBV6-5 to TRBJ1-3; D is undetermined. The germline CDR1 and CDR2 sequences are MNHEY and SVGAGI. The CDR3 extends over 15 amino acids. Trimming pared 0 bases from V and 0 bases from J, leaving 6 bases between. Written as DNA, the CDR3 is TGTGCCAGCAGTTACTCACCAGACTCTGGAAACACCATATATTTT. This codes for CASSYSPDSGNTIYF.

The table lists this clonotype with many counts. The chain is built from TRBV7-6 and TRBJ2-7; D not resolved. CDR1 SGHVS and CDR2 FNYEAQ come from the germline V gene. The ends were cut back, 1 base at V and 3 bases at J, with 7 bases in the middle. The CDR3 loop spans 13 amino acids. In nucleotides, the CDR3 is TGTGCCAGCAGCTTAGGGGAAAACTACGAGCAGTACTTC. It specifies CASSLGENYEQYF.

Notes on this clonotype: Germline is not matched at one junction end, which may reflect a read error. CDR3 sequence: CASSSGLSLVAEAFF. CDR3 DNA sequence: TGTGCCAGCAGTAGCGGCCTCAGTCTGGTTGCTGAGGCTTTCTTT. V and J are TRBV7-2 and TRBJ1-1, with D hard to call. The CDR3 has 15 amino acids. Germline loops: CDR1 SGHTA, CDR2 FQGNSA.

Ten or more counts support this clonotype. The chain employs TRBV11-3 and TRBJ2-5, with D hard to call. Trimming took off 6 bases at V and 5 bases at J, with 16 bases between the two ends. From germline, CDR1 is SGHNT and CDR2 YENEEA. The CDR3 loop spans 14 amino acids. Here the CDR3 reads CASSLRRRAETQYF. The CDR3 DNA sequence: TGTGCCAGCAGTCTTAGGCGGAGAGCGGAGACCCAGTACTTC.

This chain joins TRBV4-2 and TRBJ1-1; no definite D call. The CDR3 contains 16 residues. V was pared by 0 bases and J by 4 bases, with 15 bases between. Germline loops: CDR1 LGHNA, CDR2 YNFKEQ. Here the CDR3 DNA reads TGTGCCAGCAGCCAAGATTTGGCGGCGCGGACCACTGAAGCTTTCTTT. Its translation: CASSQDLAARTTEAFF.

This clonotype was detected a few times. CDR3 region: CASSDRGWHEQYV. As DNA, the CDR3 is TGTGCCAGCAGCGACCGGGGCTGGCACGAGCAGTACGTC. The chain joins TRBV6-6 to TRBJ2-7; D tentatively reads TRBD1 or TRBD2 (5 bases each). Germline values: CDR1 MNHNY, CDR2 SVGAGI (reference sequence). This CDR3 has 13 residues. Trimming removed 6 bases at V and 5 bases at J, with 14 bases between.

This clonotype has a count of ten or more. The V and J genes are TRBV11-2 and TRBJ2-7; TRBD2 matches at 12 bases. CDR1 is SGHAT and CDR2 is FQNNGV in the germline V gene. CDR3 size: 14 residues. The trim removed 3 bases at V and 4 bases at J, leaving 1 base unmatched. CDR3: CASSLTSGGYEQYV. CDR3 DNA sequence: TGTGCCAGCAGCTTGACTAGCGGGGGATACGAGCAGTACGTC.

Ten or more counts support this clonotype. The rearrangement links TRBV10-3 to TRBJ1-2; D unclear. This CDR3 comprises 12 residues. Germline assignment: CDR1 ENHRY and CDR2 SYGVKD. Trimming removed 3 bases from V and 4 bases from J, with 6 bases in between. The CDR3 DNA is TGTGCCATCAGTGACGGCAGCTATGGCTACACCTTC. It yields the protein CAISDGSYGYTF.

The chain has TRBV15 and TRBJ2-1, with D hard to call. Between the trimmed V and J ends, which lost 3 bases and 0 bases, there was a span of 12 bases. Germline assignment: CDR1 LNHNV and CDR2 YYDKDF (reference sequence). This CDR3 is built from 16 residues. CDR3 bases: TGTGCCACCAGCAGGGTCACTTTGAGCTCCTACAATGAGCAGTTCTTC. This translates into CATSRVTLSSYNEQFF. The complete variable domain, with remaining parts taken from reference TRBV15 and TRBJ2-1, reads DAMVIQNPRYQVTQFGKPVTLSCSQTLNHNVMYWYQQKSSQAPKLLFHYYDKDFNNEADTPDNFQSRRPNTSFCFLDIRSPGLGDTAMYLCATSRVTLSSYNEQFFGPGTRLTVL.

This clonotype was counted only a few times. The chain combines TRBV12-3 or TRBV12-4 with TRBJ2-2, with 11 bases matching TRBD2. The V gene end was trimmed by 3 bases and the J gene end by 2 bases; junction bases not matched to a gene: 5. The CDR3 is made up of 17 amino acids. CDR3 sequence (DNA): TGTGCCAGCAGTTTTGATCTAGCGGGAGGTAACACCGGGGAGCTGTTTTTT. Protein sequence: CASSFDLAGGNTGELFF.

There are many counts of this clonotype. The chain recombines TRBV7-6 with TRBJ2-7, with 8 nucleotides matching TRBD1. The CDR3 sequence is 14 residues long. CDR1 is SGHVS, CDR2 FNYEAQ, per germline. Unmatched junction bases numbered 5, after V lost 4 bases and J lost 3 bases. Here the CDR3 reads CASSSGQGRYEQYF. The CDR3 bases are TGTGCCAGCAGCTCCGGACAGGGACGCTACGAGCAGTACTTC.

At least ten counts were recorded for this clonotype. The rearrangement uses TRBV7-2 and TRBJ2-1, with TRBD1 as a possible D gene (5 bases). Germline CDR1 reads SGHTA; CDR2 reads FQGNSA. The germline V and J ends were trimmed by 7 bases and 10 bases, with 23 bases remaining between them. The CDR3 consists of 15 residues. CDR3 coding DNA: TGTGCCAGCAAACCAGGGCCCACTCTATCTAGGGAGCAGTTCTTC. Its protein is CASKPGPTLSREQFF. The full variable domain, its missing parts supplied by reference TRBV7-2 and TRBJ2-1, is GAGVSQSPSNKVTEKGKDVELRCDPISGHTALYWYRQSLGQGLEFLIYFQGNSAPDKSGLPSDRFSAERTGGSVSTLTIQRTQQEDSAVYLCASKPGPTLSREQFFGPGTRLTVL.

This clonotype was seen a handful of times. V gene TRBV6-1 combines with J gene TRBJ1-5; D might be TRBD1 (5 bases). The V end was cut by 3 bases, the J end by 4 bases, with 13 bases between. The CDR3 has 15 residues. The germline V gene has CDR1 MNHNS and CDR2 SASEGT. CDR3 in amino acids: CASSEAGCRNQPQHF. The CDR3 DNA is TGTGCCAGCAGTGAGGCAGGGTGTAGAAATCAGCCCCAGCATTTT.

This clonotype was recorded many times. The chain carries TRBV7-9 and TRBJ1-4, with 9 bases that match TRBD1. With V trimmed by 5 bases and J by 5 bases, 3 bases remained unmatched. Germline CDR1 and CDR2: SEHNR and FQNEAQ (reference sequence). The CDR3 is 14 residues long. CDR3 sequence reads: CASSPGTGNEKLFF. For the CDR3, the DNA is TGTGCCAGCAGCCCCGGGACAGGGAATGAAAAACTGTTTTTT. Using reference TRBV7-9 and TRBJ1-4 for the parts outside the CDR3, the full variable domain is DTGVSQNPRHKITKRGQNVTFRCDPISEHNRLYWYRQTLGQGPEFLTYFQNEAQLEKSRLLSDRFSAERPKGSFSTLEIQRTEQGDSAMYLCASSPGTGNEKLFFGSGTQLSVL.

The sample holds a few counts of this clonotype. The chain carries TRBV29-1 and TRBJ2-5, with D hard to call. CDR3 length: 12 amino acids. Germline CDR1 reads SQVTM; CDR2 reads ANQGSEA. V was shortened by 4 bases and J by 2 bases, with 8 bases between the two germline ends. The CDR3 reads CSVGQAQETQYF. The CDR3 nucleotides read TGCAGCGTTGGACAAGCTCAAGAGACCCAGTACTTC.

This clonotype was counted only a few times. The CDR3 DNA reads as TGCAGTGCTAGCTCAGATGAACCGAACACTGAAGCTTTCTTT. Translated: CSASSDEPNTEAFF. The chain is built from TRBV20-1 and TRBJ1-1; D gene uncertain. This CDR3 has 14 amino acids. The germline CDR1 and CDR2 sequences are DFQATT and SNEGSKA (reference sequence). Between the trimmed V and J ends, which lost 3 bases and 1 base, there was a span of 12 bases.

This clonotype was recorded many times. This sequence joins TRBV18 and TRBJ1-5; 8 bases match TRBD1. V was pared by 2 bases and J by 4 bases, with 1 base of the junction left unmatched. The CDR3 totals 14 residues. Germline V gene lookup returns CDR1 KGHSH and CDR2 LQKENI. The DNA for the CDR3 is TGTGCCAGCTCACCAGGACAGGGAAATCAGCCCCAGCATTTT. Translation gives CASSPGQGNQPQHF.

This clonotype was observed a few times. CDR3: CASSRTPEKNQPQHF. In DNA form, the CDR3 reads TGTGCCAGCAGCCGGACACCCGAGAAGAATCAGCCCCAGCATTTT. The V gene is TRBV7-2, the J gene TRBJ1-5, with D perhaps matching TRBD1 (5 bases). This CDR3 region has 15 residues. The ends were cut back, 5 bases at V and 4 bases at J, with 15 bases in the middle. Per germline, CDR1 SGHTA and CDR2 FQGNSA.

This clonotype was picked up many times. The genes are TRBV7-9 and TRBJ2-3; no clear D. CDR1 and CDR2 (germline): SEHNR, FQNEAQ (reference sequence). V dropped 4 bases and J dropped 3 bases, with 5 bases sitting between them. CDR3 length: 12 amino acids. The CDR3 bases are TGTGCCAGCAGCTCACAAACAGATACGCAGTATTTT. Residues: CASSSQTDTQYF.

The CDR3 region is CASTRGTGNNEKLFF. The CDR3 DNA reads TGTGCCAGCACGAGGGGGACAGGAAATAATGAAAAACTGTTTTTT. The rearrangement links TRBV28 to TRBJ1-4; 8 bases match TRBD1. Germline trimming cut 7 bases from V and 4 bases from J; bases unmatched to any gene: 8. The germline CDR1 and CDR2 sequences are MDHEN and SYDVKM. The CDR3 contains 15 residues.

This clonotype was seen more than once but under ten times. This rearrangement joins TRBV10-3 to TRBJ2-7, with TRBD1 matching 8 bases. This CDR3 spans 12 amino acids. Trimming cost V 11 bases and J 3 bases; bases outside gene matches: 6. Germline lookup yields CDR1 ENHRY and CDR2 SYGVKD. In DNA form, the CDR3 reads TGTGCCGAGCAAGGGACAGGCTACGAGCAGTACTTC. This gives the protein CAEQGTGYEQYF.

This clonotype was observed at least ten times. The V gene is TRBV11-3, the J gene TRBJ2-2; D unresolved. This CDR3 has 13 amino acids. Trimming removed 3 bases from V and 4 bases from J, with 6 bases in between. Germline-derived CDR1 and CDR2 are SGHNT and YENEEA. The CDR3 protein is CASSFRSTGELFF. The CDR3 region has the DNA TGTGCCAGCAGCTTTCGGAGCACCGGGGAGCTGTTTTTT.

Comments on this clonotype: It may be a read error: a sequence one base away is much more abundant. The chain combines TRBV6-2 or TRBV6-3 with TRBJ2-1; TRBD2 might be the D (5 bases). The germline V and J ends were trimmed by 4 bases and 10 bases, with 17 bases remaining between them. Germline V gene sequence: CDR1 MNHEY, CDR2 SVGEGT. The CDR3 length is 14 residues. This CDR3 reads CASSSGGFRVEQFF. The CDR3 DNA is TGTGCCAGCAGTTCAGGCGGGTTTCGAGTAGAGCAGTTCTTC.

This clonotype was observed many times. CDR3 sequence (DNA): TGTGCCAGCAGTTCGCCAATAGCGGGACAAGAGACCCAGTACTTC. Translation: CASSSPIAGQETQYF. J is TRBJ2-5 and V is TRBV6-1, with 8 bases fitting TRBD2. Losses at the gene ends were 5 bases for V and 2 bases for J; bases not matched to a gene: 7. Germline V CDR1 and CDR2: MNHNS, SASEGT. The CDR3 is 15 residues long.